This note documents a single T cell receptor beta chain sequence. What it binds is unknown. TCRdb re-processed the PCR reads through MiXCR. This sample has 15,000 to 20,000 clones; 35% to 45% occur once, and the top ten carry under 30%. Germline values: CDR1 MNHNS, CDR2 SASEGT. The CDR3 is 12 amino acids. Between the trimmed V and J ends, which lost 6 bases and 5 bases, there was a span of 7 bases. These data are taken from a study of metastatic and nonmetastatic thyroid tumors. Study information: Repertoires were compared across blood and tumor or nodule tissue from malignant and benign thyroid patients.

Study-level findings and limits: Reportedly, malignant thyroid tumors had significantly higher TCR beta diversity than benign nodules, in blood and tumor.

No patient received treatment before thyroid surgery. The V and J genes are TRBV6-1 and TRBJ2-2; D unclear. This receptor was taken from a female donor with papillary thyroid cancer or a benign thyroid nodule (not recorded which). Some clones in this sample may be carry-over from other donors' samples. The sequenced sample consisted of tumor tissue. CDR3 sequence (DNA): TGTGCCAGCAGGGGCGGTACCGGGGAGCTGTTTTTT. Amino acid sequence: CASRGGTGELFF.